This T cell receptor (beta chain) was identified in a study of T cell clonality in common variable immunodeficiency. The trim removed 5 bases at V and 2 bases at J, leaving 6 bases unmatched. The length of the CDR3 is 14 residues. Germline loops: CDR1 LNHDA, CDR2 SQIVND (reference sequence). Details on this clone: Its target is not known. The read finishes 3 residues shy of the CDR3 end, and the germline J gene is used to complete it.

Sequenced by immunoSEQ multiplex PCR; TCRdb stores in-frame clones only, minus some. The table lists more than 30,000 clones, with no singletons. Overall study findings and caveats: What drives increased CVID clonality needs T cell subpopulation sequencing. In common variable immunodeficiency, TCR beta chains reportedly carried fewer deletions and N-nucleotide insertions.

The sequencing sample was made of peripheral blood mononuclear cells. The origin of this receptor is a human donor with common variable immunodeficiency. The genes are TRBV19 and TRBJ2-7; TRBD1 matches at 7 bases. The chain's CDR3 is CASSPQGLTYEQYF. The covered CDR3 bases are TGTGCCAGTAGTCCACAGGGGCTGACCTACGAG.